This is a list of T cell receptor beta chains from one sample in a study of siplizumab effects on memory and regulatory T cells. Sequenced by immunoSEQ multiplex PCR; TCRdb stores in-frame clones only, minus some. The sample records about 82,000 clones, about 91% being singletons. Specimen: Tregs sorted from blood. These receptors were taken from a human donor in good health. Both conserved end residues are part of each CDR3. Fields, in order: clone size, V gene, D gene, J gene, CDR3 DNA, CDR3 protein. A D gene is named only where the DNA matches it firmly. Clone size is stated in some rows and not others, as once, few, many or a class when expanded.

NA,TRBV27,NA,TRBJ2-5,TGTGCCAGCGGGAGACACCAAGAGACCCAGTACTTC,CASGRHQETQYF
NA,TRBV4-2,TRBD1,TRBJ1-4,TGTGCCAGCAGCCAAGGAACGGACAGGGGGCGTAGATGGCAGAGTGATGAAAAACTGTTTTTT,CASSQGTDRGRRWQSDEKLFF
NA,TRBV6-5,NA,TRBJ1-6,TGTGCCAGCAGGATTGGACAGCTAGATAATTCACCCCTCCACTTT,CASRIGQLDNSPLHF
NA,TRBV18,TRBD2,TRBJ2-1,TGTGCCAGCTCACGTTCCGGGACTAGGGGGGATAATGAGCAGTTCTTC,CASSRSGTRGDNEQFF
once,TRBV6-5,NA,TRBJ2-3,TGTGCCAGCAGTTACACCAGGGGAAGCACAGATACGCAGTATTTT,CASSYTRGSTDTQYF
NA,TRBV19,TRBD2,TRBJ2-1,TGTGCCAGTAGTCCCAGGACTAGCGGGAGTATCTACAATGAGCAGTTCTTC,CASSPRTSGSIYNEQFF
NA,TRBV6-6,NA,TRBJ2-1,TGTGCCAGCATTTTAGCCTCCAGCTCCTACAATGAGCAGTTCTTC,CASILASSSYNEQFF
NA,TRBV14,NA,TRBJ1-6,TGTGCCAGCAGCCAGGTCAGGGGAGCTTCACCCCTCCACTTT,CASSQVRGASPLHF
NA,TRBV4-1,TRBD2,TRBJ2-1,TGCGCCAGCAGCCAGCGACTAGCGGGGGGCCAAAGCTCCTACAATGAGCAGTTCTTC,CASSQRLAGGQSSYNEQFF
NA,TRBV29-1,NA,TRBJ1-4,TGCAGCGTTCTAGGTTACGCAACTAATGAAAAACTGTTTTTT,CSVLGYATNEKLFF
NA,TRBV7-6,TRBD2,TRBJ2-1,TGTGCCAGCAGAAAGGGACTAGCGGGGGTCAATGAGCAGTTCTTC,CASRKGLAGVNEQFF
NA,TRBV4-3,TRBD2,TRBJ2-5,TGCGCCAGCAGCCAAGGACTAGCGGGGGGCGGAGAGACCCAGTACTTC,CASSQGLAGGGETQYF
NA,TRBV18,NA,TRBJ2-7,TGTGCCAGCTCACCAAAGTCAGACTCCTACGAGCAGTACTTC,CASSPKSDSYEQYF
NA,TRBV19,NA,TRBJ1-5,TGTGCCAGTAGTATCCGGACAGCTACAACGGGGAATCAGCCCCAGCATTTT,CASSIRTATTGNQPQHF
NA,TRBV19,NA,TRBJ1-6,TGTGCCAGTAGTATACAGATAAATAATTCACCCCTCCACTTT,CASSIQINNSPLHF
once,TRBV7-2,NA,TRBJ2-2,TGTGCCAGCAGCTTAGTTATAGCGGTCAACACCGGGGAGCTGTTTTTT,CASSLVIAVNTGELFF